A single T cell receptor beta chain is shown here with its context. The CDR3 consists of 21 residues. Looked up from germline, CDR1 is SGHVS and CDR2 is FNYEAQ. Trimming at V came to 0 bases and at J to 4 bases, leaving 16 bases not matched to a gene. This entry belongs to a study of blood T cell repertoires in COVID-19. Study details: Sample material is recorded as cDNA or gDNA derived from T cells, B-cell-depleted T cells, or PBMCs.

Sequencing was performed with immunoSEQ multiplex PCR; in TCRdb, only in-frame clones are kept and a portion is missing. Found here are roughly 320,000 clones, about 82% of them singletons; the top ten hold approximately 7.6%. The specimen sequenced was peripheral blood. This receptor was taken from a human donor in a cohort sampled during active COVID-19. The chain carries TRBV7-6 and TRBJ2-3; TRBD2 matches 13 bases. CDR3 bases: TGTGCCAGCAGCTTAGCGAGGGGGACTAGCGGGGCCAAAAAATCCCCAGATACGCAGTATTTT. Translating gives CASSLARGTSGAKKSPDTQYF.